The present T cell receptor beta chain was sequenced within a study of monozygotic twins with inflammatory bowel disease (dated by TCRdb to the late 2010s). Some background on the complete study: The full study comprised 28 monozygotic twin pairs: nine German pairs (four IBD-concordant, five IBD-discordant) and 19 IBD-discordant Danish pairs. Within discordant pairs, disease-associated traits were sought mainly by comparing IBD patients with their genetically identical healthy co-twins. Each individual had, on average, about 151 000 unique TCRalpha sequences and 181 000 unique TCRbeta sequences available for analysis. Beyond this particular receptor, the publication reports: The analysis was unable to tell different T cell subtypes apart. No single strong signal or clonotype linked to IBD turned up in the results, so the idea that one exists was not supported. Because patients received different immunosuppressive treatments, the repertoires may have picked up extra background noise and variability between individuals. Concordant and discordant twins showed no difference in repertoire similarity, possibly because of limited statistical power. TCRbeta repertoire diversity, by inverse Simpson index, was decreased in IBD patients compared with their healthy co-twins. Fewer clonotypes were shared with other individuals by IBD patients than by healthy twins, most markedly in patients showing signs of disease activity.

The cysteine opens and the phenylalanine closes a CDR3 of 17 amino acids. Only the protein is available. Based on the germline V gene, the CDR1 and CDR2 sequences are LGHNA and YNFKEQ. Library preparation used 5' RACE. Preparation of each TCR library used approximately 4,000 ng of total RNA. For each sample, cDNA synthesis was carried out in eight separate reactions using SMARTScribe reverse transcriptase. During cDNA synthesis, unique molecular identifiers containing a 6-nucleotide sample barcode were introduced by template switching. TCRalpha and TCRbeta cDNA was amplified in two nested PCRs of about 17 and 10 cycles, and bead purification was carried out after each PCR. Before amplification, the cDNA was treated with uracil DNA-glycosylase and purified using the QIAquick PCR purification kit. The second PCR was the step at which Illumina TruSeq-compatible adapters and sample-specific barcodes were added. Library quality and concentration were assessed using TapeStation and Qubit, and about 5.2 ng of each library was pooled. Sequencing of the pooled libraries was done on an Illumina HiSeq2500 single-index Rapid Run using custom sequencing primers and 2 x 100 bp reads. As for how the authors treated the data: PCR and sequencing errors were corrected by UMI-based consensus assembly using MiGEC version 1.2.6. V(D)J alignment, clonotype assembly and CDR3 extraction were performed with MiXCR version 2.1.1. Gene usage, clonotype sharing and MAIT/NKT TCR abundance were normalised by analysing the top 1000, 10 000 and 20 000 clonotypes per sample. Diversity was computed as the inverse Simpson index with the vegan R package after downsampling to 27 000 UMIs. Paired Mann-Whitney U tests were applied to discordant twin pairs, with Benjamini-Hochberg correction for multiple testing. Once TCRdb had reprocessed the reads, it stored one entry per CDR3 protein sequence and supplied no DNA. TCRdb's processing, not the authors' own work, is the source of the V and J calls. Per the sample table, the count is 350,000 to 500,000 distinct CDR3 sequences. Clones ranked in the top ten supply 2% to 2.5% of the sample.

An approximately 2.6 ml peripheral blood sample was drawn into PAXgene tubes per donor and stored at -80°C. Without T cell sorting, total RNA was isolated from whole blood using the PAXgene blood miRNA kit on an automated QIAcube. Deep TCRalpha and TCRbeta repertoire profiling with unique molecular barcoding was performed on peripheral blood of monozygotic twin pairs concordant or discordant for inflammatory bowel disease. Smoking habits were recorded for all twin pairs, and individuals were classified as current, former or never smokers. Remarks on this clonotype: Its antigen has not been determined.

The source material was blood. In this chain, TRBV4-2 is recombined with TRBJ2-3; no DNA is available, so the TRBD1 call from TCRdb remains unchecked. This clonotype originated in a human donor with ulcerative colitis or Crohn's disease, or a healthy co-twin of an affected twin (not recorded which). CDR3 protein: CASSQEWGQGSTDTQYF.